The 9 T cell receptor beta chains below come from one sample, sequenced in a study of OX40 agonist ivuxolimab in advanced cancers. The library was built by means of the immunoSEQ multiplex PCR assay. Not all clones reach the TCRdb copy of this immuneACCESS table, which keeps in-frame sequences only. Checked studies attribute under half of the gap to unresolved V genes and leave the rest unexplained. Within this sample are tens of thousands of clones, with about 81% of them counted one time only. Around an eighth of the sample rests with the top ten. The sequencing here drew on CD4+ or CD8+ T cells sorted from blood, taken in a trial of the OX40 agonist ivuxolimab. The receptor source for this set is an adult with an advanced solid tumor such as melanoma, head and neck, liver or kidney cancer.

The chain's CDR3 is CASSVDRAFYGYTF. The CDR3 coding sequence is TGTGCCAGCAGCGTCGACAGGGCTTTCTATGGCTACACCTTC. The rearrangement joins TRBV14 to TRBJ1-2; TRBD1 matches 7 bases. Losses at the gene ends were 5 bases for V and 4 bases for J; bases not matched to a gene: 7. The CDR3 length is 14 residues. Germline values: CDR1 SGHDN, CDR2 FVKESK.

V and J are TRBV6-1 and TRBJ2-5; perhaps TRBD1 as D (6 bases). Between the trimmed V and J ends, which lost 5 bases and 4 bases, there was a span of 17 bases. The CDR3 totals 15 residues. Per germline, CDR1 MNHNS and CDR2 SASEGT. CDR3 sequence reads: CASSLRRGYSETQYF. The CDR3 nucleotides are TGTGCCAGCAGTTTAAGAAGGGGGTATTCAGAGACCCAGTACTTC.

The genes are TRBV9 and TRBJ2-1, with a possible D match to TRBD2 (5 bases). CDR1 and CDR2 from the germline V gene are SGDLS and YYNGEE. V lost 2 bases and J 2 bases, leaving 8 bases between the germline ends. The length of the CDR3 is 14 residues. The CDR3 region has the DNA TGTGCCAGCAGCGTGGTGGGAGCCTACAATGAGCAGTTCTTC. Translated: CASSVVGAYNEQFF.

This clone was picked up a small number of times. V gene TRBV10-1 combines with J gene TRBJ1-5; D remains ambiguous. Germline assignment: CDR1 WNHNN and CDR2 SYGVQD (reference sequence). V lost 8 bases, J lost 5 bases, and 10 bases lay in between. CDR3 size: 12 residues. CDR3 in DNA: TGCGCCAGCGGAGCGGGTTATCAGCCCCAGCATTTT. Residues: CASGAGYQPQHF.

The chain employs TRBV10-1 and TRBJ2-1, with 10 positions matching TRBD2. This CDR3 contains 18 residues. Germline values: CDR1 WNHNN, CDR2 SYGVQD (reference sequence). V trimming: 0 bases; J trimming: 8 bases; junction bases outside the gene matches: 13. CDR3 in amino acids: CASSESTRASGSLDEQFF. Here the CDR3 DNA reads TGCGCCAGCAGTGAGTCGACTCGGGCTAGCGGGAGTTTGGATGAGCAGTTCTTC.

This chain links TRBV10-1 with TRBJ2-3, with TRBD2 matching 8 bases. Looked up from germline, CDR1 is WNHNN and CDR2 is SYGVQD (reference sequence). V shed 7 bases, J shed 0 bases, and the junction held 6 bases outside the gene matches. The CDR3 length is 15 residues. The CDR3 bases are TGCGCCAGCACATTAGCGGGGACTAGCACAGATACGCAGTATTTT. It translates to CASTLAGTSTDTQYF.

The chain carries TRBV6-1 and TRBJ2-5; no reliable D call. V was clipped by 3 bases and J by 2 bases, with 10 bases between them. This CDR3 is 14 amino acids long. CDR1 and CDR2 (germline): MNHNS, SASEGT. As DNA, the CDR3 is TGTGCCAGCAGTGAGGGCTATACACAAGAGACCCAGTACTTC. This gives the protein CASSEGYTQETQYF.

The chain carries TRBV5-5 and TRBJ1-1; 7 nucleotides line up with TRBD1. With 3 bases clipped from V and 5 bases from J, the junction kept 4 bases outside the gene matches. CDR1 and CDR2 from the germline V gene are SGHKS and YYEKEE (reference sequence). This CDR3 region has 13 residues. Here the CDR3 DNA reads TGTGCCAGCAGCTCGTCGACAGGGACTGAAGCTTTCTTT. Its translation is CASSSSTGTEAFF.

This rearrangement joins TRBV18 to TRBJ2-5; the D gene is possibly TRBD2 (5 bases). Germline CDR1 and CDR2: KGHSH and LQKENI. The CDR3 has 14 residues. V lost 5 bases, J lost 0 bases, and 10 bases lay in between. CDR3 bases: TGTGCCAGCTCATCGCGGGCAGACCAAGAGACCCAGTACTTC. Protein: CASSSRADQETQYF.